These T cell receptor beta chains were read from a single sample in a study of T cell responses to AZD1222 COVID-19 vaccine. Sequencing used immunoSEQ multiplex PCR; TCRdb keeps in-frame clones, though not all of them. The sample has about 94,000 clones; about 88% are singletons. The source was peripheral blood, collected on day 0 of AZD1222 vaccination. These receptors came from an adult in good health. Both conserved end residues are part of each CDR3. The D gene is left open where the match is weak. Clone size, where shown, is once, few, many, or a class for clones that have expanded.

TRBV30	TRBJ1-2	.	.	CAWSTLNYGYTF	TGTGCCTGGAGTACCCTAAACTATGGCTACACCTTC
TRBV30	TRBJ2-1	.	.	CAWRSPLGEQFF	TGTGCCTGGAGAAGTCCTCTGGGGGAGCAGTTCTTC
TRBV19	TRBJ1-4	TRBD1	.	CASTAEDRGWEKLFF	TGTGCCAGTACTGCCGAGGACAGGGGTTGGGAAAAACTGTTTTTT
TRBV19	TRBJ1-1	.	.	CASNHARGTEAFF	TGTGCCAGTAATCATGCCAGGGGCACTGAAGCTTTCTTT
TRBV5-6	TRBJ2-7	.	.	CASSFYSNTVSYEQYF	TGTGCCAGCAGCTTTTATTCGAACACCGTCTCCTACGAGCAGTACTTC
TRBV24-1	TRBJ2-3	.	.	CATGLAGSTDTQYF	TGTGCCACCGGCCTTGCAGGGAGCACAGATACGCAGTATTTT
TRBV2	TRBJ1-1	.	.	CASSEDGDLAFF	TGTGCCAGCAGTGAAGACGGGGACCTGGCTTTCTTT
TRBV3-1/TRBV3-2	TRBJ1-2	TRBD1	once	CASRRDRTFTF	TGTGCCAGCAGACGGGACAGGACCTTCACCTTC
TRBV11-2	TRBJ1-5	TRBD1	.	CASSLGGRGILQPQHF	TGTGCCAGCAGCTTAGGTGGCAGGGGGATACTTCAGCCCCAGCATTTT
TRBV10-1	TRBJ1-1	.	few	CASSESRKGTEAFF	TGCGCCAGCAGTGAGAGCCGAAAGGGTACTGAAGCTTTCTTT
TRBV7-3	TRBJ2-2	.	.	CASSLIGSTGELFF	TGTGCCAGCAGCTTAATCGGCAGCACCGGGGAGCTGTTTTTT
TRBV12-3/TRBV12-4	TRBJ1-1	TRBD1	.	CASTHRGEAFF	TGTGCCAGCACCCACAGGGGAGAAGCTTTCTTT